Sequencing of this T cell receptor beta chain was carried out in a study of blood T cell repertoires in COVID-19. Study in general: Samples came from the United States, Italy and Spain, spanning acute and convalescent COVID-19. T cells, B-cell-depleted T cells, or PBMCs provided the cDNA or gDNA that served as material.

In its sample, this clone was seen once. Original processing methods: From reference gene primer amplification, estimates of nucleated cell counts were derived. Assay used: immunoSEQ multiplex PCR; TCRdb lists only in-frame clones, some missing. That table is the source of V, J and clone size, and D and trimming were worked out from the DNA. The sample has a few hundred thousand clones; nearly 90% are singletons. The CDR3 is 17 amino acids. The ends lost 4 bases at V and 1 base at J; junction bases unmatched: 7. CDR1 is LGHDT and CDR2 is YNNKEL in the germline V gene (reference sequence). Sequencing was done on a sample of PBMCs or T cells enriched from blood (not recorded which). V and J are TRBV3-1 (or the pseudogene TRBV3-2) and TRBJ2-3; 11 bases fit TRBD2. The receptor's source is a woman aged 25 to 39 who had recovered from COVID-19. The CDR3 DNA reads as TGTGCCAGCAGCCCTCATGGGACTAGCGGTGGCACAGATACGCAGTATTTT. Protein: CASSPHGTSGGTDTQYF.